Listed here is a single T cell receptor (beta chain). Its antigen is not known. Only in-frame clones appear in the TCRdb table, and some are missing; sequencing was by immunoSEQ multiplex PCR. The sample holds some 700,000 clones, around 90% seen once. This specimen belongs to a study of shared clonotypes between healthy human individuals. Findings and caveats of the study: With few donors, the genetic and exposure-history diversity represented was limited.

V shed 3 bases and J 6 bases; nucleotides not matched to a gene: 14. CDR1 and CDR2 (germline): SGDLS, YYNGEE. This CDR3 has 17 amino acids. This TCR derives from a young man in good health. Some clones in this sample may be carry-over from other donors' samples. Sample: memory CD8+ T cells from PBMCs. Subset in this sample: CD45RO+ cells pooled with CCR7-negative TemRA cells. The V and J genes are TRBV9 and TRBJ2-3; 9 bases align to TRBD1. CDR3 DNA: TGTGCCAGCAGCGCCCCCGGGACAGGGCTATCTTGGGATACGCAGTATTTT. Amino acids: CASSAPGTGLSWDTQYF.